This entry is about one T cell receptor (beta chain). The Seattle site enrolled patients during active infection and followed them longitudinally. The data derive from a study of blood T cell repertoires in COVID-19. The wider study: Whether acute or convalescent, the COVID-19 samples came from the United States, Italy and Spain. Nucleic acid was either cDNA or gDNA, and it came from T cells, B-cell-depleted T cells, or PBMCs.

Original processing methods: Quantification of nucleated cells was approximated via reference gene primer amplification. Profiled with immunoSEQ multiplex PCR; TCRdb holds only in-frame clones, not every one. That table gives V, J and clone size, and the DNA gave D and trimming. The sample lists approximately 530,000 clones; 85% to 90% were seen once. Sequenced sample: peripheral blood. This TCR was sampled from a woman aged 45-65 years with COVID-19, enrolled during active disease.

The CDR3 DNA is TGTGCCTGCAACACAGGGGGAGATCAGCCCCAGCATTTT. Its translation: CACNTGGDQPQHF. The rearrangement joins TRBV30 to TRBJ1-5, with 8 positions matching TRBD1. Trimming at V came to 6 bases and at J to 5 bases, leaving 6 bases not matched to a gene. Germline V gene sequence: CDR1 GTSNPN, CDR2 SVGIG (reference sequence). This CDR3 has 13 amino acids.